These 7 T cell receptor beta chains share one sample of origin, sequenced in a study of T cell clones after liver transplantation. The protocol was immunoSEQ multiplex PCR, while the TCRdb copy is restricted to in-frame clones and leaves out a portion. The repertoire holds tens of thousands of clones, with 82% as singletons. The sample in question was CD4+ T cells from blood, obtained 46 months after liver transplant. The origin of the receptors is a human patient who received a liver transplant. Some T cells may be supplied by the graft donor.

The rearrangement links TRBV4-1 to TRBJ2-5; perhaps TRBD1 as D (6 bases). The CDR3 has 17 amino acids. Trimming took off 3 bases at V and 4 bases at J, with 21 bases between the two ends. Per the germline V gene, CDR1 is MGHRA and CDR2 is YSYEKL. Here the CDR3 reads CASSHGRLTGPPETQYF. The CDR3 region has the DNA TGCGCCAGCAGCCACGGACGGTTGACAGGCCCCCCAGAGACCCAGTACTTC.

The rearrangement joins TRBV7-9 to TRBJ2-3; D gene uncertain. V dropped 1 base and J dropped 4 bases, with 12 bases sitting between them. This CDR3 has 15 amino acids. CDR1 and CDR2 (germline): SEHNR, FQNEAQ (reference sequence). This CDR3 reads CASSLGPSPSDTQYF. The CDR3, as DNA: TGTGCCAGCAGCTTAGGCCCGTCCCCTTCAGATACGCAGTATTTT. The complete variable domain, with remaining parts taken from reference TRBV7-9 and TRBJ2-3, reads DTGVSQNPRHKITKRGQNVTFRCDPISEHNRLYWYRQTLGQGPEFLTYFQNEAQLEKSRLLSDRFSAERPKGSFSTLEIQRTEQGDSAMYLCASSLGPSPSDTQYFGPGTRLTVL.

This chain links TRBV19 with TRBJ1-5, with a possible D match to TRBD1 (5 bases). Trimming pared 4 bases from V and 2 bases from J, leaving 12 bases between. The germline V gene encodes CDR1 LNHDA and CDR2 SQIVND (reference sequence). The length of the CDR3 is 15 residues. CDR3 bases: TGTGCCAGTAGTACTGGGACTGTCGGCAATCAGCCCCAGCATTTT. Its protein product is CASSTGTVGNQPQHF.

In the case of this clone: Relative to the germline gene, one junction end is altered; a read error may explain this. This sample includes further DNA sequences coding for the same CDR3. The J gene is TRBJ2-1, the V gene TRBV4-2; a possible D gene is TRBD2 (6 bases). The CDR3 loop spans 14 amino acids. CDR1 is LGHNA, CDR2 YNFKEQ, per germline. The CDR3 is CASSQELAAYEQFF. CDR3 bases: TGTGCTAGCAGCCAAGAACTAGCAGCCTATGAGCAGTTCTTC.

The V call is TRBV7-9, the J call TRBJ2-3; no clear D. Looked up from germline, CDR1 is SEHNR and CDR2 is FQNEAQ (reference sequence). The length of the CDR3 is 15 residues. Trimming shortened V by 2 bases and J by 0 bases, and 9 bases separated the two germline ends. In DNA, the CDR3 is TGTGCCAGCAGCTTAAAAGGGCCTAGCACAGATACGCAGTATTTT. Translation: CASSLKGPSTDTQYF.

The chain carries TRBV7-2 and TRBJ2-1; 10 positions match TRBD1. The CDR3 extends over 15 amino acids. Per germline, CDR1 SGHTA and CDR2 FQGNSA. Trimming cost V 5 bases and J 4 bases; bases outside gene matches: 5. The CDR3 DNA reads TGTGCCAGCAGCGTCGACAGGGGGCAATACAATGAGCAGTTCTTC. The encoded protein is CASSVDRGQYNEQFF.

The rearrangement uses TRBV5-1 and TRBJ1-1, with D possibly matching TRBD1 (5 bases). V was shortened by 0 bases and J by 6 bases, with 9 bases between the two germline ends. CDR1 and CDR2 from the germline V gene are SGHRS and YFSETQ. CDR3 length: 13 residues. The CDR3 spells CASSLGQGSEAFF. The CDR3 bases are TGCGCCAGCAGCTTGGGCCAGGGTTCTGAAGCTTTCTTT.